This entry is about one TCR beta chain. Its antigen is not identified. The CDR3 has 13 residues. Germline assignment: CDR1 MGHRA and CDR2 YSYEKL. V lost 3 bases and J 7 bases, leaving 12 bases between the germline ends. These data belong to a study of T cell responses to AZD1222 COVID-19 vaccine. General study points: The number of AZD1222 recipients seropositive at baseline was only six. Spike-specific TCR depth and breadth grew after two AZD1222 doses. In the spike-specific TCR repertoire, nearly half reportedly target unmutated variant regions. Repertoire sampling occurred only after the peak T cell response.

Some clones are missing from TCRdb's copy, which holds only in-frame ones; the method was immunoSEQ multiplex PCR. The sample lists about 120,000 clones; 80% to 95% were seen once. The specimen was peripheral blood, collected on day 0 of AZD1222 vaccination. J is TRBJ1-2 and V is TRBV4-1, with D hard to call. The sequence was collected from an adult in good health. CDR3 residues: CASSQTGLSGYTF. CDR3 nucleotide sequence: TGCGCCAGCAGCCAGACGGGGTTAAGTGGCTACACCTTC.